This T cell receptor (beta chain) was sequenced for a study of vaccination and CD4 T cells after COVID-19. Overall study: The convalescent population consisted of six males and four females, two of whom were of Hispanic ethnicity.

Study findings and constraints: Convalescent patients gained a median about 85% of their reactive clones only post-vaccination.

Once obtained from cultured CD4+ T cells, the DNA was sequenced using the Oncomine TCR Beta short-read assay. TCRdb called the PCR reads again in MiXCR, with one record for every CDR3 protein. The sample holds about 15,000 distinct CDR3 sequences, roughly two fifths seen once. This clonotype was recorded a few times. Its antigen remains unidentified. Described treatment: roughly nine-day PBMC culture with coronavirus spike peptide pools or control peptides (ViraFEST assay). The CDR3 has 15 amino acids. Per the germline V gene, CDR1 is LNHNV and CDR2 is YYDKDF (reference sequence). V was pared by 2 bases and J by 5 bases, with 7 bases of the junction left unmatched.

This chain joins TRBV15 and TRBJ2-5; 8 bases are a match to TRBD1. This specimen was CD4+ T cells from blood, cultured in vitro, taken before SARS-CoV-2 vaccination. The receptor was derived from a human donor who had recovered from COVID-19. The CDR3 here is CATSRITGGAETQYF. CDR3 nucleotide sequence: TGTGCCACCAGCAGAATTACAGGGGGAGCGGAGACCCAGTACTTC. Full variable domain (missing parts from reference TRBV15 and TRBJ2-5): DAMVIQNPRYQVTQFGKPVTLSCSQTLNHNVMYWYQQKSSQAPKLLFHYYDKDFNNEADTPDNFQSRRPNTSFCFLDIRSPGLGDTAMYLCATSRITGGAETQYFGPGTRLLVL.